This T cell receptor (beta chain) is from a study of cytomegalovirus exposure and HLA in healthy donors. This table comes from immunoSEQ multiplex PCR, and its TCRdb copy is limited to in-frame clones, with some not included. The table records fewer than 300,000 clones, 88% of them present only once. CDR3 size: 14 residues. The germline V gene has CDR1 MNHEY and CDR2 SVGAGI. With 4 bases removed from V and 2 bases from J, the gap between germline ends came to 6 bases. The sequencing sample was made of PBMCs. The V call is TRBV6-5, the J call TRBJ2-6; D perhaps matches TRBD1 (5 bases). This clonotype originated in a woman between 18 and 29 years old in good health and CMV-seronegative. The CDR3 coding sequence is TGTGCCAGCAGTTCCAGGGCTGGGGCCAACGTCCTGACTTTC. Translation: CASSSRAGANVLTF.